This TCR beta chain was sequenced in a study of PD-1 blockade in classical Hodgkin lymphoma. On the study more broadly: Patients got intravenous nivolumab 3 mg/kg every 2 weeks.

As to this clone: Its cognate antigen is unknown.

The V gene end was trimmed by 5 bases and the J gene end by 1 base; junction bases not matched to a gene: 3. The CDR3 runs to 14 residues. Germline V gives CDR1 SGDLS, CDR2 YYNGEE. Findings of the study overall: Individuals who commenced nivolumab within less than 1 year of ASCT were excluded. When set against healthy donors, newly diagnosed patients were reported to show lower baseline TCR diversity.

Data came from immunoSEQ multiplex PCR; TCRdb stores just in-frame clones and leaves some out. The sample contains about 85,000 clones, around 90% of which appear only once. Each patient relapsed following autologous stem cell transplantation, and prior brentuximab vedotin exposure differed. The TCR originated in a human donor with classical Hodgkin lymphoma. The source material was peripheral blood mononuclear cells (PBMCs), sampled before the second cycle of nivolumab. The chain is built from TRBV9 and TRBJ2-5; 9 nucleotides match TRBD2. The CDR3 DNA sequence: TGTGCCAGCAGTGGTAGCGGGAGCCAAGAGACCCAGTACTTC. Amino acids: CASSGSGSQETQYF.